This T cell receptor beta chain derives from a study of T cell responses to AZD1222 COVID-19 vaccine. Method: immunoSEQ multiplex PCR; TCRdb's copy keeps in-frame clones and lacks some. The table includes around 150,000 clones, around 89% detected once. Note on this clone: Its antigen is still unknown.

Regarding the study as a whole: When two AZD1222 doses had been given, Spike-specific TCR breadth and depth rose.

Germline V lookup: CDR1 KGHSH, CDR2 LQKENI. V was trimmed by 6 bases and J by 0 bases, leaving 8 bases between them. This CDR3 has 13 residues. The chain combines TRBV18 with TRBJ1-1; D is uncertain. Sequenced material: peripheral blood, taken 28 days after the second AZD1222 dose. This receptor was obtained from an adult who received the AZD1222 COVID-19 vaccine. CDR3 loop: CASSPEVNTEAFF. The CDR3, as DNA: TGTGCCAGCTCCCCAGAAGTGAACACTGAAGCTTTCTTT.